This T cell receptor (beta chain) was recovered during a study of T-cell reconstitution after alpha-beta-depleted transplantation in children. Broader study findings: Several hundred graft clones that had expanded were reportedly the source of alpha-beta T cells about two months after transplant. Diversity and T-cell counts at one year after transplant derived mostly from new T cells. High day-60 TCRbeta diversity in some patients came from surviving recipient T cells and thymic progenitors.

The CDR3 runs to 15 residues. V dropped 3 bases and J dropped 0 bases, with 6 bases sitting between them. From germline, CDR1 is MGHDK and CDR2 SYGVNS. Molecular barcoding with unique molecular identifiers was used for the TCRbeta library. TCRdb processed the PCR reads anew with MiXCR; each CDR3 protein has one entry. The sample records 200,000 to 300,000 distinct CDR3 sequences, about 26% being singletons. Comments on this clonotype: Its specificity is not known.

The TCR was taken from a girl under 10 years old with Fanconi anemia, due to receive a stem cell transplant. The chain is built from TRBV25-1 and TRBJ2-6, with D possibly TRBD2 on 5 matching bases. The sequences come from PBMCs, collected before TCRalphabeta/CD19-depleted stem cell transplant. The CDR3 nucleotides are TGTGCCAGCAGTGATGGAGGCTCTGGGGCCAACGTCCTGACTTTC. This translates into CASSDGGSGANVLTF.